This T cell receptor (beta chain) was obtained from a study of CD8+ T cells in alopecia areata. V was pared by 4 bases and J by 0 bases, with 13 bases between. Germline V lookup: CDR1 SGHTA, CDR2 FQGNSA. This CDR3 comprises 16 residues. Extracted RNA was reverse transcribed into cDNA, the sequencing template. The method was immunoSEQ multiplex PCR; TCRdb's version includes in-frame clones alone and lacks a portion of them. This repertoire shows 200,000 or so clones, roughly 60% found once; its top ten account for 5.5%. Treatment: oral pan-JAK inhibitor, 5-10 mg twice daily. This clone has only a few counts.

Here the sequenced sample was CD4+ T cells sorted from blood, taken at week 24, from a patient treated with tofacitinib. This rearrangement joins TRBV7-2 to TRBJ2-1; D tentatively reads TRBD1 or TRBD2 (6 bases each). The sequence derives from a human donor with alopecia areata. CDR3 DNA sequence: TGTGCCAGCAGCTCGTCCGGGGGCACCTCCTACAATGAGCAGTTCTTC. This translates into CASSSSGGTSYNEQFF.